The 18 T cell receptor beta chains in this list originate from one sample, sequenced in a study of blood T cell repertoires in COVID-19. The method was immunoSEQ multiplex PCR; TCRdb's version includes in-frame clones alone and lacks a portion of them. Among roughly 79,000 clones, roughly 87% were seen once, and the ten largest hold roughly 5.3%. Sequenced input: peripheral blood. These TCRs come from a woman older than 75 with active or convalescent COVID-19.

The CDR3 reads CASSLDSYRTGELFF. For the CDR3, the DNA is TGTGCCAGCAGCCTAGACAGCTATAGAACCGGGGAGCTGTTTTTT. V and J are TRBV5-8 and TRBJ2-2; D is perhaps TRBD1 (5 bases). The CDR3 runs 15 residues. The germline V and J ends were trimmed by 4 bases and 5 bases, with 15 bases remaining between them. CDR1 SGHTS and CDR2 YDEGEE come from the germline V gene.

V is TRBV7-9 and J is TRBJ1-1; 9 nucleotides agree with TRBD1. This CDR3 has 13 residues. J gave up 1 base and V 6 bases, and 0 bases lay outside the gene matches. Per germline, CDR1 SEHNR and CDR2 FQNEAQ (reference sequence). CDR3 protein: CASRDRGNTEAFF. For the CDR3, the DNA is TGTGCCAGCAGGGACAGGGGGAACACTGAAGCTTTCTTT.

This clone was recorded once. The genes are TRBV19 and TRBJ1-5; TRBD1 aligns across 8 bases. The length of the CDR3 is 17 residues. CDR1 and CDR2 from the germline V gene are LNHDA and SQIVND (reference sequence). With 3 bases clipped from V and 1 base from J, the junction kept 8 bases outside the gene matches. CDR3: CASSIGTGGYSNQPQHF. CDR3 DNA: TGTGCCAGTAGTATCGGCACAGGGGGGTACAGCAATCAGCCCCAGCATTTT.

The chain recombines TRBV27 with TRBJ2-1; D is unclear. The CDR3 sequence is 15 residues long. Germline lookup yields CDR1 MNHEY and CDR2 SMNVEV (reference sequence). Trimming took off 3 bases at V and 3 bases at J, with 12 bases between the two ends. The DNA for the CDR3 is TGTGCCAGCAGTTTGGGCGTGGTGGGCTACAATGAGCAGTTCTTC. Its translation is CASSLGVVGYNEQFF.

V gene TRBV3-1 (or the pseudogene TRBV3-2) combines with J gene TRBJ2-3; 8 bases align to TRBD2. J lost 4 bases, V lost 1 base, and 10 bases had no gene match. CDR1 is LGHDT and CDR2 is YNNKEL in the germline V gene (reference sequence). This CDR3 contains 17 residues. CDR3 sequence: CASSQVVSGSSPDTQYF. In DNA form, the CDR3 reads TGTGCCAGCAGCCAAGTCGTAAGCGGGAGCTCTCCAGATACGCAGTATTTT.

This chain uses TRBV6-5 with TRBJ2-7; 8 positions agree with TRBD1. The CDR3 sequence is 14 residues long. CDR1 and CDR2 from the germline V gene are MNHEY and SVGAGI. Trimming removed 6 bases from V and 0 bases from J; junction bases left unmatched: 4. The CDR3 nucleotides are TGTGCCAGCAGACCACAGGGGGGCTCCTACGAGCAGTACTTC. Residues: CASRPQGGSYEQYF.

J is TRBJ2-2 and V is TRBV11-2; weak D call: TRBD1 (5 bases). The CDR3 consists of 16 residues. Germline V lookup: CDR1 SGHAT, CDR2 FQNNGV. Trimming removed 4 bases at V and 0 bases at J, with 12 bases between. The CDR3 loop reads CASSYHTGSNTGELFF. CDR3 coding DNA: TGTGCCAGCAGCTACCACACAGGCTCGAACACCGGGGAGCTGTTTTTT.

This clone was observed once. V gene TRBV9 combines with J gene TRBJ2-6, with D uncertain. The CDR3 has 14 residues. Germline CDR1 and CDR2: SGDLS and YYNGEE. V lost 4 bases to trimming and J lost 0 bases, with 5 bases between them. The chain's CDR3 is CASSPVSGANVLTF. The DNA of the CDR3 is TGTGCCAGCAGCCCCGTCTCTGGGGCCAACGTCCTGACTTTC. Full variable domain (remainder filled in from reference TRBV9 and TRBJ2-6): DSGVTQTPKHLITATGQRVTLRCSPRSGDLSVYWYQQSLDQGLQFLIQYYNGEERAKGNILERFSAQQFPDLHSELNLSSLELGDSALYFCASSPVSGANVLTFGAGSRLTVL.

This chain links TRBV7-2 with TRBJ2-1, with unresolved D. Germline-derived CDR1 and CDR2 are SGHTA and FQGNSA. The CDR3 has 18 amino acids. V was cut by 3 bases and J by 4 bases, with 22 bases left in between. In DNA form, the CDR3 reads TGTGCCAGCAGCTTCCCCCAGTTAGCCCTATCCATTTACAATGAGCAGTTCTTC. Encoded protein: CASSFPQLALSIYNEQFF. The full variable domain, rest sourced from reference TRBV7-2 and TRBJ2-1, is GAGVSQSPSNKVTEKGKDVELRCDPISGHTALYWYRQSLGQGLEFLIYFQGNSAPDKSGLPSDRFSAERTGGSVSTLTIQRTQQEDSAVYLCASSFPQLALSIYNEQFFGPGTRLTVL.

J is TRBJ1-5 and V is TRBV6-5; D not certain. The germline gives CDR1 MNHEY, CDR2 SVGAGI. CDR3 size: 13 residues. Trimming left V 2 bases short and J 10 bases short, with 12 bases between. CDR3 nucleotides: TGTGCCAGCAGTTACGGGAGGGCTGGACCCCAGCATTTT. Amino acids: CASSYGRAGPQHF.

The rearrangement joins TRBV28 to TRBJ2-7; no clear D. Germline V lookup: CDR1 MDHEN, CDR2 SYDVKM. There are 13 residues in the CDR3. V was pared by 3 bases and J by 2 bases, with 8 bases between. The CDR3 region has the DNA TGTGCCAGCAGTTTGCCACTAACCTACGAGCAGTACTTC. This encodes CASSLPLTYEQYF.

The chain combines TRBV6-5 with TRBJ1-2; D gene uncertain. Trimming took off 6 bases at V and 13 bases at J, with 21 bases between the two ends. CDR1 is MNHEY, CDR2 SVGAGI, per germline. The CDR3 runs to 13 residues. The CDR3 sequence is CASSAGNSETTTF. In nucleotides, the CDR3 is TGTGCCAGCAGCGCCGGGAATTCCGAAACCACCACCTTC.

The genes are TRBV7-9 and TRBJ2-2, with 7 positions matching TRBD1. Trimming cost V 5 bases and J 3 bases; bases outside gene matches: 6. Germline V lookup: CDR1 SEHNR, CDR2 FQNEAQ (reference sequence). The CDR3 spans 15 residues. CDR3 DNA: TGTGCCAGCAGCCGTGGGCAGGGGGACACCGGGGAGCTGTTTTTT. It is translated as CASSRGQGDTGELFF.

V and J are TRBV4-1 and TRBJ1-4; 10 positions match TRBD1. Per germline, CDR1 MGHRA and CDR2 YSYEKL. V dropped 4 bases and J dropped 8; count of bases not matched to a gene: 7. This CDR3 has 15 residues. The CDR3 coding sequence is TGCGCCAGCAGCCGGGAGGACAGGGGGGGGGAAAAACTGTTTTTT. Protein: CASSREDRGGEKLFF.

This clone was counted a single time. This chain connects TRBV5-1 to TRBJ2-7; possibly TRBD1 for D (6 bases). V was clipped by 4 bases and J by 5 bases, with 13 bases between them. The germline gives CDR1 SGHRS, CDR2 YFSETQ. The CDR3 runs 13 residues. CDR3 nucleotide sequence: TGCGCCAGCAGCCCCCAGGGGTTCAACGAGCAGTACTTC. Encoded protein: CASSPQGFNEQYF.

This chain uses TRBV25-1 with TRBJ2-1, with 10 positions matching TRBD2. The V segment lost 4 bases and the J segment 8 bases; nucleotides outside the gene matches: 8. In germline, CDR1 is MGHDK, CDR2 SYGVNS. CDR3 length equals 15 residues. CDR3 coding DNA: TGTGCCAGCAGTGTACCGGGACTAGCGCGCGATGAGCAGTTCTTC. This codes for CASSVPGLARDEQFF.

With regard to this clone: A junction end diverges from the germline sequence, so it may reflect a read error. The rearrangement joins TRBV7-7 to TRBJ2-1, with D possibly being TRBD2 (6 bases). The germline V gene encodes CDR1 SSHAT and CDR2 FNYEAQ (reference sequence). The length of the CDR3 is 15 residues. The CDR3 region is CASSTRASAVNEQFF. CDR3 nucleotide sequence: TGTGCTAGCAGCACGCGGGCTAGCGCCGTTAATGAGCAGTTCTTC.

The chain joins TRBV21-1 to TRBJ2-1; TRBD1 is taken as the D call from the table, unchecked against the DNA. TRBV21-1 is marked as a pseudogene. The CDR3 has 15 residues. Here the CDR3 reads CASSTGTGLDNEQFF. CDR3 in DNA: TGTGCCAGCAGTACCGGGACAGGGCTAGACAATGAGCAGTTCTTC.